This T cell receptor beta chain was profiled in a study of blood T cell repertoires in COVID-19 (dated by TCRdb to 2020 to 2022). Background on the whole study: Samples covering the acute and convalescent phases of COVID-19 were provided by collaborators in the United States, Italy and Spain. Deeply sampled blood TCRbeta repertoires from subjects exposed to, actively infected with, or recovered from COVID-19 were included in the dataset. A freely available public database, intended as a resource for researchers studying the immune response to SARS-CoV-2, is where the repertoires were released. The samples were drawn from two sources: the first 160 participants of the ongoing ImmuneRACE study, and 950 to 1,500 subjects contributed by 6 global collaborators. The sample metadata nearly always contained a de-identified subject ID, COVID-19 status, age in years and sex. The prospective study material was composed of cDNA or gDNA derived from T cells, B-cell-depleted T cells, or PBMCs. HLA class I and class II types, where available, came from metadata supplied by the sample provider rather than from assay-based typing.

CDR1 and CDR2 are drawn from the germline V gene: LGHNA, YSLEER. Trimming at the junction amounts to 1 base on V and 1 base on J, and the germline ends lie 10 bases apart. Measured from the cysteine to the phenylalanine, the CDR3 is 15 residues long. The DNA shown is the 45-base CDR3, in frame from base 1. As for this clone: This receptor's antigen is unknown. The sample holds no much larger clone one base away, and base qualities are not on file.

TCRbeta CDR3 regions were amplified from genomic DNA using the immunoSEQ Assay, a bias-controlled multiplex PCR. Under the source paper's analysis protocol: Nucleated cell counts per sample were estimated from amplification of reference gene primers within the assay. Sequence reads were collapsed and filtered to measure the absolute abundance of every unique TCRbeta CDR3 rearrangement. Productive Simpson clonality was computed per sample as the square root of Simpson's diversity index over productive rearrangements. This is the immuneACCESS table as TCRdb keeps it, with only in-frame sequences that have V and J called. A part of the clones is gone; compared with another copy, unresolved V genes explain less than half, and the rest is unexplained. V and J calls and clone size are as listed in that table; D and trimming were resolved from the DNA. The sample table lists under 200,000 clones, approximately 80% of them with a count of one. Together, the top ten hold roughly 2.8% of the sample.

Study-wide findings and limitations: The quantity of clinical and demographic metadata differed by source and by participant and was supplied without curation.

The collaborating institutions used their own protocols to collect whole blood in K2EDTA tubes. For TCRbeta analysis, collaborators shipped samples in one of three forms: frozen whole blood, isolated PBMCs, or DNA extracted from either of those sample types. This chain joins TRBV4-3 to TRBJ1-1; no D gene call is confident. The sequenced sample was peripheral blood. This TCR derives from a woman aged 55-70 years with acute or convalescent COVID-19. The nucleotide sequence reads TGCGCCAGCAGCCAAGTGGCACCAACGAACACTGAAGCTTTCTTT. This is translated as CASSQVAPTNTEAFF.